This entry features one T cell receptor beta chain sequence. Its specificity is not known. Germline V gene sequence: CDR1 GTSNPN, CDR2 SVGIG (reference sequence). The germline V and J ends were trimmed by 7 bases and 2 bases, with 21 bases remaining between them. The CDR3 spans 15 residues. The source of the sample is a study of cytomegalovirus exposure and HLA in healthy donors. General study findings and limits: The authors later found most CMV-associated TCR beta chains appeared HLA-restricted. Donors belonging to an Asian-associated ancestry cluster reportedly showed fewer N-insertions in productive TCRs than the approximately 670-donor mean, according to what a later analysis found.

This PCR relied on a set of 60 Vbeta primers and 13 Jbeta primers. The data were produced by immunoSEQ multiplex PCR, yet TCRdb's version contains in-frame clones alone and is incomplete. The sample comprises 150,000 to 200,000 clones, around four fifths of which are singletons, and roughly 0.99% rests with the top ten. Each donor was nominally healthy when sampled (though unrecorded immune exposures were likely). The specimen sequenced was PBMCs. The receptor comes from a woman between 40 and 55 years old in good health and CMV-seronegative. The gene calls are TRBV30 and TRBJ2-7; D is unresolved. The CDR3 loop is CAFSGRIESTYEQYF. The CDR3, as DNA: TGTGCCTTTTCAGGCCGGATTGAGTCCACCTACGAGCAGTACTTC.